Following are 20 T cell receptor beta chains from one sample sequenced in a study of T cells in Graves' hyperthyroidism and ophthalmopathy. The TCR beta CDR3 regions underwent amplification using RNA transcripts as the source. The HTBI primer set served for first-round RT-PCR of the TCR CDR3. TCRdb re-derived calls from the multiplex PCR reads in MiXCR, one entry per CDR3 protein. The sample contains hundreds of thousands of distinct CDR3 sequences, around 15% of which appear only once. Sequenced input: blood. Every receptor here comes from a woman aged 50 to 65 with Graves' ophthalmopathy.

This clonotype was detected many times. CDR3: CATCGTSGSYEQYF. The CDR3 nucleotides read TGTGCCACCTGCGGGACTAGCGGCTCCTACGAGCAGTACTTC. This rearrangement joins TRBV10-3 to TRBJ2-7, with 11 bases aligning to TRBD2. Germline V gene lookup returns CDR1 ENHRY and CDR2 SYGVKD. CDR3 size: 14 residues. With V trimmed by 10 bases and J by 0 bases, 5 bases remained unmatched.

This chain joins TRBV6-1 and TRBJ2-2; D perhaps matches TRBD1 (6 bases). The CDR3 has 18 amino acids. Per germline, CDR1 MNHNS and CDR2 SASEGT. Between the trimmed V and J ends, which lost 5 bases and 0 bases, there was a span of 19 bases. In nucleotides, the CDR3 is TGTGCCAGCAGTTCAAACAACCACAGGGTCGCGAACACCGGGGAGCTGTTTTTT. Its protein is CASSSNNHRVANTGELFF.

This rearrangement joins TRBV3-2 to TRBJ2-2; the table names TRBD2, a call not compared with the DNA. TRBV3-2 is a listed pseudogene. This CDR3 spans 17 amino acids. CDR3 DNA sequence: TGTGCCAGCAGCCAAGGGCCTAGCGGGACGTACACCGGGGAGCTGTTTTTT. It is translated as CASSQGPSGTYTGELFF.

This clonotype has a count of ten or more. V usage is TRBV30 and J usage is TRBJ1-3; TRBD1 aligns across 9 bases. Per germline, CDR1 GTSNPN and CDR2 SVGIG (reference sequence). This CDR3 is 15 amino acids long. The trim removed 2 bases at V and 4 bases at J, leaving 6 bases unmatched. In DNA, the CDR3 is TGTGCCTGGAGTACGACCGGGACAGGGGGAAACACCATATATTTT. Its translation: CAWSTTGTGGNTIYF.

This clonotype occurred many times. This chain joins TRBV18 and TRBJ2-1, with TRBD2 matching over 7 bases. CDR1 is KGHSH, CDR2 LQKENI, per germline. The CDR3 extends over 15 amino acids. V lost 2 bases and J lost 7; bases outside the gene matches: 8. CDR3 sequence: CASSPGAGAGNEQFF. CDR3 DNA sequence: TGTGCCAGCTCACCAGGGGCGGGAGCAGGAAATGAGCAGTTCTTC.

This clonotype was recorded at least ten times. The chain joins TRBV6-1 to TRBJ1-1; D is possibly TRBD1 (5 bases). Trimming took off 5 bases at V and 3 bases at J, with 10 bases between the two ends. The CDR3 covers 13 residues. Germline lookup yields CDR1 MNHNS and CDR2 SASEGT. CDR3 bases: TGTGCCAGCAGTCGGGGAGGGGACACTGAAGCTTTCTTT. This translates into CASSRGGDTEAFF.

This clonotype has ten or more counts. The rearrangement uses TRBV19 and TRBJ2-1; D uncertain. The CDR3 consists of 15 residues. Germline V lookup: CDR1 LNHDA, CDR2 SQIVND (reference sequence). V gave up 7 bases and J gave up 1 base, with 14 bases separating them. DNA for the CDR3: TGTGCCAGTAAGCCTCTACCCTCGTCCTACAATGAGCAGTTCTTC. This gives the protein CASKPLPSSYNEQFF.

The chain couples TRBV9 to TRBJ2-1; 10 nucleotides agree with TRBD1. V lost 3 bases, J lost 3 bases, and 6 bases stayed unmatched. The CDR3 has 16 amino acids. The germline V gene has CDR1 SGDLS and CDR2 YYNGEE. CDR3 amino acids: CASSEGQGWVYNEQFF. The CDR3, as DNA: TGTGCCAGCAGCGAGGGACAGGGGTGGGTCTACAATGAGCAGTTCTTC.

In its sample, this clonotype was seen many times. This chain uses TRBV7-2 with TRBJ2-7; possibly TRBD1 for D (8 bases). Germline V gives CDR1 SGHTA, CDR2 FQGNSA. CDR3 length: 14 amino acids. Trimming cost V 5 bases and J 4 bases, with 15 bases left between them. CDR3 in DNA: TGTGCCAGCAGCGTAGGACAGGGAGGGTACGAGCAGTACTTC. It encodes CASSVGQGGYEQYF.

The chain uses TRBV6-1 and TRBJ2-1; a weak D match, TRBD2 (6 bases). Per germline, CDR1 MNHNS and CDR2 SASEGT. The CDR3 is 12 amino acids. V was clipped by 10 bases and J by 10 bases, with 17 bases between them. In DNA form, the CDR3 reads TGTGCCACCAGGAGGGAGAAGAGGGAGCAGTTCTTC. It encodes CATRREKREQFF.

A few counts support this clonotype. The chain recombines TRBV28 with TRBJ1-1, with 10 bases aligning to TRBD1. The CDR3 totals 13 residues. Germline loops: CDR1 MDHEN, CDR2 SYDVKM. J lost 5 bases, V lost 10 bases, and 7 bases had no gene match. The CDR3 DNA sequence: TGTGCCATCTTGACAGGGGGCTATACTGAAGCTTTCTTT. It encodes CAILTGGYTEAFF.

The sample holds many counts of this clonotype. CDR3 in amino acids: CASSIQGLEQYF. CDR3 bases: TGTGCCAGCAGCATACAGGGACTCGAGCAGTACTTC. The gene calls are TRBV28 and TRBJ2-7, with D tentatively TRBD1 or TRBD2 (6 bases each). Germline V gene data show CDR1 as MDHEN and CDR2 as SYDVKM. CDR3 length: 12 amino acids. Trimming left V 6 bases short and J 6 bases short, with 12 bases between. The whole variable domain, remainder taken from reference TRBV28 and TRBJ2-7, is DVKVTQSSRYLVKRTGEKVFLECVQDMDHENMFWYRQDPGLGLRLIYFSYDVKMKEKGDIPEGYSVSREKKERFSLILESASTNQTSMYLCASSIQGLEQYFGPGTRLTVT.

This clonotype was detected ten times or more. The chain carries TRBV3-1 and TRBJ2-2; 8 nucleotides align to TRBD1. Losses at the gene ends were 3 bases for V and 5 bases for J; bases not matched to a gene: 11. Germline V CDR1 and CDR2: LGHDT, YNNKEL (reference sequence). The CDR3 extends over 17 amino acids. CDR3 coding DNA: TGTGCCAGCAGCCAGGCACGGGACAGGCTATGGACCGGGGAGCTGTTTTTT. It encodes CASSQARDRLWTGELFF.

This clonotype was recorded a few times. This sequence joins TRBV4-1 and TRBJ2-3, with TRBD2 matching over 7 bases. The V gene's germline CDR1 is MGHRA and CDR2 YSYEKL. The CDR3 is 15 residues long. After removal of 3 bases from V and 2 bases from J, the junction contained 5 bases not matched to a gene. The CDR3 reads CASSHVREYTDTQYF. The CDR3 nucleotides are TGCGCCAGCAGCCATGTGCGGGAGTACACAGATACGCAGTATTTT.

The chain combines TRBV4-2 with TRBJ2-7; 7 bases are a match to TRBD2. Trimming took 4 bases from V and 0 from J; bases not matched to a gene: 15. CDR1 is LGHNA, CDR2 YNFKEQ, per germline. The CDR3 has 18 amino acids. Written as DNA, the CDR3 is TGTGCCAGCAGCCGTATCGGGCGGCCGGGGGGAACCTCCTACGAGCAGTACTTC. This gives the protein CASSRIGRPGGTSYEQYF.

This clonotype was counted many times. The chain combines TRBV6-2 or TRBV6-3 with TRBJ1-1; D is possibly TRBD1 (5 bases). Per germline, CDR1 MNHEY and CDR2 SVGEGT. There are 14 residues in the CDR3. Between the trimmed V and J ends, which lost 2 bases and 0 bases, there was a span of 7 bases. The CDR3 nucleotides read TGTGCCAGCAGTTACGACAGTATGAACACTGAAGCTTTCTTT. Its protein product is CASSYDSMNTEAFF.

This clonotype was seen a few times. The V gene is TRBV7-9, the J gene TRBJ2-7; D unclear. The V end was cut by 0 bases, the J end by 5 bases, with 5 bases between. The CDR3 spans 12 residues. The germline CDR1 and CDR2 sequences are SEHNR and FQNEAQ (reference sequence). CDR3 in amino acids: CASSLALDEQYF. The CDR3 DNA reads TGTGCCAGCAGCTTAGCGTTGGACGAGCAGTACTTC.

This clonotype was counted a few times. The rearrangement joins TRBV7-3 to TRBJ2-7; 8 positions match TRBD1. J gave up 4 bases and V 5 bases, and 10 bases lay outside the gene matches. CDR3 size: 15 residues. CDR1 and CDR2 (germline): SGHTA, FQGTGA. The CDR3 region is CASSLSGQGRYEQYF. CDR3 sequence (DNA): TGTGCCAGCAGCCTGTCTGGACAGGGTCGGTACGAGCAGTACTTC.

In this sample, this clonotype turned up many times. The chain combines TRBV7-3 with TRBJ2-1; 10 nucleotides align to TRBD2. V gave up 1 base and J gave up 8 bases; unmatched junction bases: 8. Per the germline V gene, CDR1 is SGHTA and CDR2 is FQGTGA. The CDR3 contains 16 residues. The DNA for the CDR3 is TGTGCCAGCAGCTTAAAGGGGACTAGCGTTTGGGATGAGCAGTTCTTC. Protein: CASSLKGTSVWDEQFF.

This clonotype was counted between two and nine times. DNA for the CDR3: TGCGCCAGCAGCCAAGATACGGGACTAGCGGGAGTCACACCTTACAATGAGCAGTTCTTC. Translating it yields CASSQDTGLAGVTPYNEQFF. The chain has TRBV4-3 and TRBJ2-1, with 14 nucleotides matching TRBD2. Germline V gives CDR1 LGHNA, CDR2 YSLEER. The CDR3 contains 20 residues. The V gene end was trimmed by 0 bases and the J gene end by 4 bases; junction bases not matched to a gene: 11.